The rows below give T cell receptor beta chains drawn from one sample of a study of T-cell reconstitution after alpha-beta-depleted transplantation in children. TCRdb passed the PCR reads through MiXCR, listing each CDR3 protein once. The repertoire includes 450,000 to 550,000 distinct CDR3 sequences, 9.5% to 12% of them detected once, and roughly 15% sits in the top ten. The starting material was PBMCs, mostly from graft donor cells, obtained 180 days after TCRalphabeta/CD19-depleted stem cell transplant. Source of these receptors: a female patient aged 2-9 years who had a stem cell transplant for aplastic anemia, so the T cells may come from the graft donor. Each CDR3 is given with its conserved first and last residue. Each record gives: V gene, D gene, clone size, J gene, CDR3 DNA, CDR3 protein. D genes are given only for firm matches. Size tells how often a clone was seen (once, few, many) or the class of an expanded clone, and some rows leave it out.

v_gene: TRBV12-3/TRBV12-4; d_gene: TRBD2; abundance: few; j_gene: TRBJ2-5; CDR3nt: TGTGCCAGCAGTCTCCGAGGACTAGCGGGACCTCAAGAGACCCAGTACTTC; CDR3aa: CASSLRGLAGPQETQYF
v_gene: TRBV18; d_gene: NA; abundance: many; j_gene: TRBJ1-1; CDR3nt: TGTGCCAGCTCACCCCTCCGGGGGGCTGAGGCTTTCTTT; CDR3aa: CASSPLRGAEAFF
v_gene: TRBV12-3/TRBV12-4; d_gene: NA; abundance: few; j_gene: TRBJ2-1; CDR3nt: TGTGCCAGCAGTTTAGCAGAACAGGGCAAGCGGGTCCCCGAGCAGTTCTTC; CDR3aa: CASSLAEQGKRVPEQFF
v_gene: TRBV7-9; d_gene: NA; abundance: many; j_gene: TRBJ2-2; CDR3nt: TGTGCCAGCAGCTTAGCTGTAGGGGAAACCGGGGAGCTGTTTTTT; CDR3aa: CASSLAVGETGELFF
v_gene: TRBV20-1; d_gene: NA; abundance: many; j_gene: TRBJ2-7; CDR3nt: TGCAGTGCGGGGGGTACTACCCCGCCCCACGAGCAGTACTTC; CDR3aa: CSAGGTTPPHEQYF
v_gene: TRBV6-5; d_gene: TRBD1; abundance: few; j_gene: TRBJ2-7; CDR3nt: TGTGCCAGCAGTTTGGACAGGGTGACCTACGAGCAGTACTTC; CDR3aa: CASSLDRVTYEQYF
v_gene: TRBV4-2; d_gene: NA; abundance: many; j_gene: TRBJ2-5; CDR3nt: TGTGCCAGCAGCCAAGAGGGGTGGGCGGTACAAGAGACCCAGTACTTC; CDR3aa: CASSQEGWAVQETQYF
v_gene: TRBV28; d_gene: NA; abundance: many; j_gene: TRBJ2-7; CDR3nt: TGTGCCAGCAGTTCCATCCTAGGAGCGGGTCAGAGCTACGAGCAGTACTTC; CDR3aa: CASSSILGAGQSYEQYF
v_gene: TRBV20-1; d_gene: NA; abundance: few; j_gene: TRBJ1-1; CDR3nt: TGCAGTGCCCCCTCAGAGGGGACCAACACTGAAGCTTTCTTT; CDR3aa: CSAPSEGTNTEAFF
v_gene: TRBV29-1; d_gene: NA; abundance: many; j_gene: TRBJ2-3; CDR3nt: TGCAGCGCCCAACCGACAGATACGCAGTATTTT; CDR3aa: CSAQPTDTQYF
v_gene: TRBV7-9; d_gene: TRBD2; abundance: NA; j_gene: TRBJ2-7; CDR3nt: TGTGCCAGCAGCTTTTTTAGCGGGGTGATCTCCTACGAGCAGTACTTC; CDR3aa: CASSFFSGVISYEQYF
v_gene: TRBV20-1; d_gene: TRBD2; abundance: NA; j_gene: TRBJ2-1; CDR3nt: TGCAGTGCTAGAGTCTTGGCGGGAGGGGCCGGGGATGAGCAGTTCTTC; CDR3aa: CSARVLAGGAGDEQFF
v_gene: TRBV6-1; d_gene: NA; abundance: few; j_gene: TRBJ2-1; CDR3nt: TGTGCCAGCAACACAGACTGGTCCTACAATGAGCAGTTCTTC; CDR3aa: CASNTDWSYNEQFF
v_gene: TRBV28; d_gene: TRBD2; abundance: few; j_gene: TRBJ2-4; CDR3nt: TGTGCCAGCAGTTTATGGGGGAGGGAGTCCAAAAACATTCAGTACTTC; CDR3aa: CASSLWGRESKNIQYF
v_gene: TRBV29-1; d_gene: NA; abundance: NA; j_gene: TRBJ2-5; CDR3nt: TGCAGCGGGCTGTGGTCGCGGGAGACCCAGTACTTC; CDR3aa: CSGLWSRETQYF
v_gene: TRBV5-1; d_gene: NA; abundance: NA; j_gene: TRBJ2-1; CDR3nt: TGCGCCAGCAGCTTGGTGGCGACCTTCCCCTACAATGAGCAGTTCTTC; CDR3aa: CASSLVATFPYNEQFF
v_gene: TRBV27; d_gene: NA; abundance: many; j_gene: TRBJ2-7; CDR3nt: TGTGCCAGCAGTCCCTTTCTTGGTCCTTCCCTCTACGAGCAGTACTTC; CDR3aa: CASSPFLGPSLYEQYF
v_gene: TRBV15; d_gene: NA; abundance: few; j_gene: TRBJ2-4; CDR3nt: TGTGCCACCAGCCAGGGACTTCTAGCCAAAAACATTCAGTACTTC; CDR3aa: CATSQGLLAKNIQYF
v_gene: TRBV18; d_gene: NA; abundance: many; j_gene: TRBJ1-5; CDR3nt: TGTGCCAGCTCAGCACAGGTCCCCGGCAATCAGCCCCAGCATTTT; CDR3aa: CASSAQVPGNQPQHF
v_gene: TRBV4-3; d_gene: TRBD2; abundance: few; j_gene: TRBJ2-6; CDR3nt: TGCGCCAGCTCCGGCTCCGAACAGCGGGAGTTCTTCTCTGGGGCCAACGTCCTGACTTTC; CDR3aa: CASSGSEQREFFSGANVLTF
v_gene: TRBV29-1; d_gene: NA; abundance: few; j_gene: TRBJ2-7; CDR3nt: TGCAGCGTCCGGACAAGATACGAGCAGTACTTC; CDR3aa: CSVRTRYEQYF
v_gene: TRBV5-1; d_gene: NA; abundance: NA; j_gene: TRBJ2-2; CDR3nt: TGCGCCAGCAGCTTTGGACAATCGGGGGAGCTGTTTTTT; CDR3aa: CASSFGQSGELFF
v_gene: TRBV7-8; d_gene: NA; abundance: few; j_gene: TRBJ1-1; CDR3nt: TGTGCCAGCAGCCCCGGTCCCGGGATGGACACTGAAGCTTTCTTT; CDR3aa: CASSPGPGMDTEAFF
v_gene: TRBV5-1; d_gene: NA; abundance: NA; j_gene: TRBJ2-7; CDR3nt: TGCGCCAGCAGCTTGGGAGGGGCCCCCTACGAGCAGTACTTC; CDR3aa: CASSLGGAPYEQYF
v_gene: TRBV4-3; d_gene: TRBD1; abundance: medium-sized; j_gene: TRBJ1-3; CDR3nt: TGCGCCAGCAGCCAAGGACAGGGAATCTACTCTGGAAACACCATATATTTT; CDR3aa: CASSQGQGIYSGNTIYF
v_gene: TRBV7-9; d_gene: TRBD2; abundance: few; j_gene: TRBJ2-3; CDR3nt: TGTGCCAGCAGCTTCGGGGGGATTACAGATACGCAGTATTTT; CDR3aa: CASSFGGITDTQYF
v_gene: TRBV20-1; d_gene: NA; abundance: once; j_gene: TRBJ2-7; CDR3nt: TGCAGTGCTAGTATTGGTTCCTTCTACGAGCAGTACTTC; CDR3aa: CSASIGSFYEQYF
v_gene: TRBV6-2/TRBV6-3; d_gene: NA; abundance: few; j_gene: TRBJ2-3; CDR3nt: TGTGCCAGCAGTGAGAGGAGGACCCGGCATGATACGCAGTATTTT; CDR3aa: CASSERRTRHDTQYF
v_gene: TRBV24-1; d_gene: NA; abundance: few; j_gene: TRBJ2-1; CDR3nt: TGTGCCACCAGTGATTTCCCCAGTTACAATGAGCAGTTCTTC; CDR3aa: CATSDFPSYNEQFF
v_gene: TRBV14; d_gene: NA; abundance: few; j_gene: TRBJ2-7; CDR3nt: TGTGCCAGCAGCCAAGGGACTAGGGGGTTTGACGAGCAGTACTTC; CDR3aa: CASSQGTRGFDEQYF
v_gene: TRBV6-5; d_gene: NA; abundance: NA; j_gene: TRBJ2-5; CDR3nt: TGTGCCAGCAGTTACGGAGACAGTTGGTCACAAGAGACCCAGTACTTC; CDR3aa: CASSYGDSWSQETQYF
v_gene: TRBV12-3/TRBV12-4; d_gene: TRBD2; abundance: few; j_gene: TRBJ2-5; CDR3nt: TGTGCCAGCAGTCCACCGTCCCCCCTAGGCGGGAGGCGTAAAGAGACCCAGTACTTC; CDR3aa: CASSPPSPLGGRRKETQYF
v_gene: TRBV29-1; d_gene: NA; abundance: few; j_gene: TRBJ1-1; CDR3nt: TGCAGCGTTGGAAGGGGGAATGGGAACACTGAAGCTTTCTTT; CDR3aa: CSVGRGNGNTEAFF
v_gene: TRBV20-1; d_gene: NA; abundance: NA; j_gene: TRBJ2-1; CDR3nt: TGCAGTGCTAGGAGGGGTAACTCCTACAATGAGCAGTTCTTC; CDR3aa: CSARRGNSYNEQFF
v_gene: TRBV27; d_gene: NA; abundance: few; j_gene: TRBJ2-1; CDR3nt: TGTGCCAGCTCAGCAGTGATTGGAGATGAGCAGTTCTTC; CDR3aa: CASSAVIGDEQFF
v_gene: TRBV29-1; d_gene: NA; abundance: few; j_gene: TRBJ1-3; CDR3nt: TGCAGCGTTGAAGCCCTTTTTGAGGGAAACACCATATATTTT; CDR3aa: CSVEALFEGNTIYF
v_gene: TRBV12-3/TRBV12-4; d_gene: NA; abundance: NA; j_gene: TRBJ2-7; CDR3nt: TGTGCCAGCAGTTCCGGGACGGCGCATTCCTACGAGCAGTACTTC; CDR3aa: CASSSGTAHSYEQYF
v_gene: TRBV6-5; d_gene: TRBD2; abundance: NA; j_gene: TRBJ2-1; CDR3nt: TGTGCCAGCAGGGGACTAGCGGCCAATGAGCAGTTCTTC; CDR3aa: CASRGLAANEQFF
v_gene: TRBV18; d_gene: NA; abundance: NA; j_gene: TRBJ1-4; CDR3nt: TGTGCCAGCTCACCACCGAATCAGGGTCCGATTAATGAAAAACTGTTTTTT; CDR3aa: CASSPPNQGPINEKLFF
v_gene: TRBV25-1; d_gene: NA; abundance: few; j_gene: TRBJ1-5; CDR3nt: TGTGCCAGCAGTGAGACGGAGCAGTGCAATCAGCCCCAGCATTTT; CDR3aa: CASSETEQCNQPQHF
v_gene: TRBV6-1; d_gene: TRBD2; abundance: many; j_gene: TRBJ2-1; CDR3nt: TGTGCCAGCAGTGAAGCACTAGCGGGAGAGGGCGAGCAGTTCTTC; CDR3aa: CASSEALAGEGEQFF
v_gene: TRBV5-1; d_gene: NA; abundance: NA; j_gene: TRBJ2-3; CDR3nt: TGCGCCAGCAGCCCGGACTGGAGTACAGATACGCAGTATTTT; CDR3aa: CASSPDWSTDTQYF
v_gene: TRBV12-3/TRBV12-4; d_gene: NA; abundance: few; j_gene: TRBJ1-4; CDR3nt: TGTGCCAGCAGTCTTACCCCAACTAATGAAAAACTGTTTTTT; CDR3aa: CASSLTPTNEKLFF
v_gene: TRBV11-2; d_gene: NA; abundance: few; j_gene: TRBJ2-7; CDR3nt: TGTGCCAGCAGCCGCGTCAGATCCTACGAGCAGTACTTC; CDR3aa: CASSRVRSYEQYF
v_gene: TRBV9; d_gene: NA; abundance: few; j_gene: TRBJ1-1; CDR3nt: TGTGCCAGCAGCGCATGGGGACTAGGCAGGGGGAACACTGAAGCTTTCTTT; CDR3aa: CASSAWGLGRGNTEAFF